A selection of T cell receptor beta chains follows, all from one sample in a study of cytomegalovirus exposure and HLA in healthy donors. Repertoires were generated with immunoSEQ multiplex PCR, while TCRdb's copy carries only in-frame clones and drops some. The data show more than 95,000 clones, 72% seen once. The sample comprised PBMCs. These receptors were obtained from a man aged 25-40 years in good health and CMV-seronegative. Both conserved end residues are part of each CDR3. Each record gives: V gene, clone size, D gene, J gene, CDR3 protein, CDR3 DNA. The D gene is left open where the match is weak. Expanded clones get a size class; other rows say once, few or many, or leave the size out.

V: TRBV25-1; size: .; D: TRBD2; J: TRBJ2-3; CDR3: CASSESQRASGNTDTQYF; DNA: TGTGCCAGCAGTGAATCCCAGAGGGCTAGCGGAAACACAGATACGCAGTATTTT
V: TRBV13; size: .; D: .; J: TRBJ2-7; CDR3: CASSLGRSHEQYF; DNA: TGTGCCAGCAGCTTAGGTAGATCCCACGAGCAGTACTTC
V: TRBV6-1; size: few; D: .; J: TRBJ1-6; CDR3: CASSALADSPLHF; DNA: TGTGCCAGCAGCGCCCTCGCGGATTCACCCCTCCACTTT
V: TRBV18; size: .; D: .; J: TRBJ2-7; CDR3: CASSPREFSYEQYF; DNA: TGTGCCAGCTCACCACGCGAGTTCTCCTACGAGCAGTACTTC
V: TRBV29-1; size: .; D: TRBD2; J: TRBJ2-1; CDR3: CSVSLAGGLDEQFF; DNA: TGCAGCGTCTCACTAGCGGGGGGGCTCGATGAGCAGTTCTTC
V: TRBV11-2; size: .; D: .; J: TRBJ2-7; CDR3: CASSLPPIGGVAYEQYF; DNA: TGTGCCAGCAGCTTACCCCCTATTGGCGGGGTGGCCTACGAGCAGTACTTC
V: TRBV30; size: .; D: .; J: TRBJ2-6; CDR3: CAWSPVEAGANVLTF; DNA: TGTGCCTGGAGCCCGGTAGAGGCTGGGGCCAACGTCCTGACTTTC
V: TRBV4-1; size: .; D: TRBD1; J: TRBJ1-1; CDR3: CASSPRQGETEAFF; DNA: TGCGCCAGCAGCCCTAGACAGGGCGAAACTGAAGCTTTCTTT
V: TRBV5-1; size: .; D: TRBD1; J: TRBJ1-1; CDR3: CASSQEQGGNTEAFF; DNA: TGCGCCAGCAGCCAGGAACAGGGGGGGAACACTGAAGCTTTCTTT
V: TRBV5-8; size: .; D: TRBD1; J: TRBJ1-3; CDR3: CASSLLRGLSSGNTIYF; DNA: TGTGCCAGCAGCTTGCTCAGGGGGCTTAGCTCTGGAAACACCATATATTTT
V: TRBV5-1; size: .; D: .; J: TRBJ1-6; CDR3: CASSLSTAVNSPLHF; DNA: TGCGCCAGCAGCTTGAGTACAGCTGTTAATTCACCCCTCCACTTT
V: TRBV11-2; size: .; D: .; J: TRBJ2-7; CDR3: CASSLQDYEQYF; DNA: TGTGCCAGCAGCTTACAGGACTACGAGCAGTACTTC
V: TRBV4-1; size: .; D: .; J: TRBJ1-5; CDR3: CASSPGLPKGRQPQHF; DNA: TGCGCCAGCAGCCCGGGACTCCCAAAAGGTCGTCAGCCCCAGCATTTT
V: TRBV28; size: .; D: .; J: TRBJ2-7; CDR3: CASSPRGTPPEQYF; DNA: TGTGCCAGCAGCCCCCGGGGGACTCCTCCCGAGCAGTACTTC
V: TRBV5-6; size: once; D: .; J: TRBJ2-7; CDR3: CASSPLGGGSYEQYF; DNA: TGTGCCAGCAGCCCCCTAGGGGGGGGGTCCTACGAGCAGTACTTC
V: TRBV11-1; size: .; D: .; J: TRBJ2-7; CDR3: CASSSVGGGSYEQYF; DNA: TGTGCCAGCAGCTCGGTCGGAGGAGGATCCTACGAGCAGTACTTC
V: TRBV4-1; size: .; D: TRBD2; J: TRBJ2-1; CDR3: CASSPLGTSGNNEQFF; DNA: TGCGCCAGCAGCCCCCTCGGGACTAGCGGGAACAATGAGCAGTTCTTC
V: TRBV5-1; size: .; D: .; J: TRBJ2-6; CDR3: CASSGNPGANVLTF; DNA: TGCGCCAGCAGCGGCAACCCTGGGGCCAACGTCCTGACTTTC
V: TRBV28; size: .; D: TRBD1; J: TRBJ2-7; CDR3: CASGTGVWYEQYF; DNA: TGTGCCAGCGGGACAGGGGTATGGTACGAGCAGTACTTC
V: TRBV7-8; size: .; D: .; J: TRBJ1-4; CDR3: CASSLSRQLFF; DNA: TGTGCCAGCAGCTTAAGCAGGCAACTGTTTTTT
V: TRBV6-5; size: .; D: TRBD1; J: TRBJ2-1; CDR3: CASSYVGQGNEQFF; DNA: TGTGCCAGCAGTTACGTGGGACAGGGAAATGAGCAGTTCTTC
V: TRBV29-1; size: .; D: .; J: TRBJ2-1; CDR3: CSVEDRLVSYNEQFF; DNA: TGCAGCGTTGAAGACAGGTTGGTCTCCTACAATGAGCAGTTCTTC
V: TRBV11-3; size: .; D: TRBD1; J: TRBJ2-1; CDR3: CASSPRGQNEQFF; DNA: TGTGCCAGCAGTCCCAGGGGGCAGAATGAGCAGTTCTTC
V: TRBV5-4; size: .; D: .; J: TRBJ2-3; CDR3: CASSTRDSLTDTQYF; DNA: TGTGCCAGCAGCACCCGGGACTCCCTCACAGATACGCAGTATTTT
V: TRBV10-1; size: .; D: TRBD1; J: TRBJ1-4; CDR3: CASSGRTGNEKLFF; DNA: TGCGCCAGCAGTGGACGGACAGGGAATGAAAAACTGTTTTTT
V: TRBV4-3; size: .; D: TRBD1; J: TRBJ1-1; CDR3: CASSQDWDRGSEAFF; DNA: TGCGCCAGCAGCCAAGATTGGGACAGGGGTTCTGAAGCTTTCTTT
V: TRBV6-5; size: .; D: .; J: TRBJ1-2; CDR3: CASSYLETTTPAF; DNA: TGTGCCAGCAGTTATCTAGAGACTACAACCCCCGCGTTC